This T cell receptor beta chain was identified during a study of cytomegalovirus exposure and HLA in healthy donors. Study-wide findings and caveats: Overall, around 160 TCR beta chains were annotated as cytomegalovirus-associated. Previously analyzed data showed that most TCR beta V segments were productive at a frequency of about 87% or about 30%.

At collection, donors were nominally healthy, but unrecorded immune exposures were probable. Concerning this clone itself: Its antigen is unknown. At the DNA level, this CDR3 is encoded by other sequences in the same sample as well.

Trimming took off 4 bases at V and 5 bases at J, with 12 bases between the two ends. This CDR3 contains 13 residues. Germline assignment: CDR1 SGHRS and CDR2 YFSETQ. 60 Vbeta and 13 Jbeta primers were used in PCR. Using immunoSEQ multiplex PCR, the repertoire was profiled, and TCRdb retains in-frame clones only, with some absent. There are about 190,000 clones in the sample; around 85% occur only once, and around 2% lies in the top ten. V is TRBV5-1 and J is TRBJ1-2; D is unclear. The sequence derives from a man younger than 35 in good health and CMV-seronegative. What was sequenced was PBMCs. As DNA, the CDR3 is TGCGCCAGCAGCCTTGGGAGGGAGTATGGCTACACCTTC. Amino acid sequence: CASSLGREYGYTF.